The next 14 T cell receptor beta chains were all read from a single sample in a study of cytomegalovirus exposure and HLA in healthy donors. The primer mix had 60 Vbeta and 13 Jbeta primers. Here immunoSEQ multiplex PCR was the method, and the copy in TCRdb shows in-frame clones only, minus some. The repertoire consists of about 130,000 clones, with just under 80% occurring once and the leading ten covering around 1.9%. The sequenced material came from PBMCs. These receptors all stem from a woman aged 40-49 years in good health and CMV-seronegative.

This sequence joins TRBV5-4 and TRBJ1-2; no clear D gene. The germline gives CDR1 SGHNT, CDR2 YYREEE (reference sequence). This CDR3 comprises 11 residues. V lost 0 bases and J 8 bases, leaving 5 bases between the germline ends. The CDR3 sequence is CASSLDQGYTF. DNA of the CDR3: TGTGCCAGCAGCTTGGATCAGGGCTACACCTTC.

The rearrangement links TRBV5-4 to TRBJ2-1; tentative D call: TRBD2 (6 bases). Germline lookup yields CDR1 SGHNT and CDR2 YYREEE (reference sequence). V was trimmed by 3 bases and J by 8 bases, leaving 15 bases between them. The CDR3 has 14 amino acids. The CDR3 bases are TGTGCCAGCAGCTACCGGACTGGCGGGGATGAGCAGTTCTTC. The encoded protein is CASSYRTGGDEQFF.

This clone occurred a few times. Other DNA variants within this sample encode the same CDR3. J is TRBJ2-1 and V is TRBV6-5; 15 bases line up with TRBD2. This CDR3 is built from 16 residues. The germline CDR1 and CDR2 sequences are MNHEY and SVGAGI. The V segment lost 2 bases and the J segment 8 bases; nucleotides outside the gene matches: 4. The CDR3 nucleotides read TGTGCCAGCAGTTACCAGGGACTAGCGGGGGGCCATGAGCAGTTCTTC. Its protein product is CASSYQGLAGGHEQFF.

The CDR3 DNA reads as TGTGCCAGCAGCGTTCGGGGGGGGAACACCGGGGAGCTGTTTTTT. Encoded protein: CASSVRGGNTGELFF. The rearrangement joins TRBV9 to TRBJ2-2; the match to TRBD2 covers 8 bases. V was pared by 2 bases and J by 1 base, with 1 base of the junction left unmatched. The CDR3 covers 15 residues. CDR1 and CDR2 from the germline V gene are SGDLS and YYNGEE.

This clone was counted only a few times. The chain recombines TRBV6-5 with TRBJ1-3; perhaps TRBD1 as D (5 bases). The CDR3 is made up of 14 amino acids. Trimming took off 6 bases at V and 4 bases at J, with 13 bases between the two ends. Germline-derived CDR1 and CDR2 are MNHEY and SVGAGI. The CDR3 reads CASRLQGTGNTIYF. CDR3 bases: TGTGCCAGCAGACTGCAGGGAACGGGAAACACCATATATTTT.

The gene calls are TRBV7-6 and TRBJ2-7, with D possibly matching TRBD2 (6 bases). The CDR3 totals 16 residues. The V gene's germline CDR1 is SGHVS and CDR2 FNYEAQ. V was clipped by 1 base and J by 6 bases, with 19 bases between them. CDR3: CASSLDSVGGPSEQYF. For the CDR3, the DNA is TGTGCCAGCAGCTTAGACTCGGTCGGAGGGCCTTCCGAGCAGTACTTC.

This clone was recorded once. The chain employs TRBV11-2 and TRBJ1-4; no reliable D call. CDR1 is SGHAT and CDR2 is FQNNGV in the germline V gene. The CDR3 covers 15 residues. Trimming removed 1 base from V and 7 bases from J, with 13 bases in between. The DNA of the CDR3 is TGTGCCAGCAGCTTAGGCTGGTCCAGAGGTGAAAAACTGTTTTTT. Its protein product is CASSLGWSRGEKLFF.

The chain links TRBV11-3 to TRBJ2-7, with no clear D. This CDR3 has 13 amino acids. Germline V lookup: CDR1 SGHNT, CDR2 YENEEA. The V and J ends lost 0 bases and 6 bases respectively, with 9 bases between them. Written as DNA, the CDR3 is TGTGCCAGCAGCTTAGAGCTAGATCGCGAGCAGTACTTC. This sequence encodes CASSLELDREQYF.

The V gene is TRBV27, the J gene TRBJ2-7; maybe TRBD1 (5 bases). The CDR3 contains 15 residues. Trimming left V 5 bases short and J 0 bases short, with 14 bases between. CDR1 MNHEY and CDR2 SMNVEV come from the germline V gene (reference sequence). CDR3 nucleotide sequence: TGTGCCAGCAGTGCAGTACAGGCCGGCTCCTACGAGCAGTACTTC. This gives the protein CASSAVQAGSYEQYF.

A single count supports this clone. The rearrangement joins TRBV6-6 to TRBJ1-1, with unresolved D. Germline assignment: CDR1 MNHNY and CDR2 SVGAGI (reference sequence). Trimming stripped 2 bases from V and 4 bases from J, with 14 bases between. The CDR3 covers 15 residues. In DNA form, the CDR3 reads TGTGCCAGCAGTTACCCCCTCGGAGGGAGCACTGAAGCTTTCTTT. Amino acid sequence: CASSYPLGGSTEAFF.

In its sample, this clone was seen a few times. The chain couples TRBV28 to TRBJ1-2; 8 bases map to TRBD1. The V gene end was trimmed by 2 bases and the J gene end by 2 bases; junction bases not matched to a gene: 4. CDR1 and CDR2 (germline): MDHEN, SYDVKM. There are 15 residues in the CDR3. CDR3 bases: TGTGCCAGCAGTTTAGGACAGGGCCGGAACTATGGCTACACCTTC. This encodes CASSLGQGRNYGYTF.

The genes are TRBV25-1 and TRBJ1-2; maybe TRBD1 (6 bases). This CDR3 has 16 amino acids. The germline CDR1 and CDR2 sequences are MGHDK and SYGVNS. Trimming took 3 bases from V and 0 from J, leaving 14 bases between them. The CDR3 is CASSEHGTPSNYGYTF. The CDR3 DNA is TGTGCCAGCAGTGAGCACGGGACACCTTCTAACTATGGCTACACCTTC.

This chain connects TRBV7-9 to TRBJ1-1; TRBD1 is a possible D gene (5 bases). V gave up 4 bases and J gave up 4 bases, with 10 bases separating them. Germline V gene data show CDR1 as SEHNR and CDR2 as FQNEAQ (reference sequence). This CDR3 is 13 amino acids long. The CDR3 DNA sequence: TGTGCCAGCAGCTCTCCGGGACTCACTGAAGCTTTCTTT. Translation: CASSSPGLTEAFF.

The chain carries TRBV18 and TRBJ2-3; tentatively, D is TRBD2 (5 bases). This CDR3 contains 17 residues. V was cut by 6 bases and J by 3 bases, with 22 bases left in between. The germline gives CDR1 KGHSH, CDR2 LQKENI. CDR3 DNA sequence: TGTGCCAGCTCGTCCTACGACTCCGCGGGCGCAACAGATACGCAGTATTTT. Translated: CASSSYDSAGATDTQYF.